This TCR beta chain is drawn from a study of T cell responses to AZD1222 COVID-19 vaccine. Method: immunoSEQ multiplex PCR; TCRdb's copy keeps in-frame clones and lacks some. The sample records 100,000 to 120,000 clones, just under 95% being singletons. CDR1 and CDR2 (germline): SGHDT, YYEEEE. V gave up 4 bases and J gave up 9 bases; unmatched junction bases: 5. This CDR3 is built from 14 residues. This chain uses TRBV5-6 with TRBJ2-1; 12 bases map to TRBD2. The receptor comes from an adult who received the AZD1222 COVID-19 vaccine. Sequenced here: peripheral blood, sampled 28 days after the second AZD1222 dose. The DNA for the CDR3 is TGTGCCAGCAGCCCAGCACTAGCGGGGGGTGAGCAGTTCTTC. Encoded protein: CASSPALAGGEQFF.